Ten or more counts support the clone carrying this T cell receptor (beta chain). The data belong to a study of low-dose radiotherapy and immunotherapy resistance in tumors. Study at large: Intravenous cyclophosphamide 200 mg/m2 was given every two weeks, one day before radiation and immunotherapy.

Trimming removed 6 bases from V and 3 bases from J, with 12 bases in between. The CDR3 extends over 14 amino acids. A roughly 20-cycle PCR with a constant-region primer and V-primer adapter amplified TCRs. mRNA, once isolated, was amplified by in vitro transcription. TCRdb re-derived calls from the reads in MiXCR, one entry per CDR3 protein. This table holds tens of thousands of distinct CDR3 sequences, approximately 12% found once. This sample's time point: before trial treatment. J is TRBJ2-1 and V is TRBV12-3 or TRBV12-4; D remains ambiguous. This TCR was sampled from a female donor with ovarian cancer. The sequencing here drew on PBMCs, taken before treatment. CDR3 in amino acids: CASSPTARYNEQFF. The CDR3 DNA sequence: TGTGCCAGCAGCCCCACGGCGCGCTACAATGAGCAGTTCTTC.